This T cell receptor beta chain came from a study of T cell changes during pregnancy in multiple sclerosis. Profiled with immunoSEQ multiplex PCR; TCRdb holds only in-frame clones, not every one. The sample carries some 70,000 clones, 91% recorded once. Germline CDR1 LNHNV, CDR2 YYDKDF (reference sequence). The CDR3 loop spans 15 amino acids. Deletions cut 5 bases from V and 0 bases from J, with 13 bases between. V usage is TRBV15 and J usage is TRBJ1-1, with D hard to call. Material: CD8+ T cells from peripheral blood mononuclear cells, obtained before pregnancy. This TCR derives from a female donor with multiple sclerosis, enrolled in a pregnancy study. The CDR3 DNA follows: TGTGCCACCAGCGGTGTAGGACTTCTGAACACTGAAGCTTTCTTT. This translates into CATSGVGLLNTEAFF.